This T cell receptor (beta chain) derives from a study of blood T cell repertoires in COVID-19. Study-wide context: The United States, Italy and Spain supplied acute and convalescent COVID-19 samples. PBMCs, B-cell-depleted T cells, or T cells provided the cDNA or gDNA that made up the material.

Clinical histories supplied by participants themselves formed the basis of cohort assignment. This clone was seen just once. In the study's own analysis: Nucleated cell number was recorded as an estimate derived from reference gene primer amplification. Clones were sequenced by immunoSEQ multiplex PCR, and TCRdb holds only the in-frame ones, with some missing. Clonal size and the V and J genes are those of that table, whereas D and trimming came from the DNA. The table lists 200,000 to 300,000 clones, around 88% of them singletons. The CDR3 has 14 residues. Germline V gene lookup returns CDR1 SGHVS and CDR2 FQNEAQ. V lost 4 bases, J lost 5 bases, and 14 bases lay in between.

This receptor was obtained from a woman between 40 and 55 years old with acute COVID-19. The material sequenced was PBMCs or T cells enriched from blood (not recorded which). The rearrangement links TRBV7-8 to TRBJ1-2; D is undetermined. This chain's CDR3 is CASSSPALTYGYTF. CDR3 in DNA: TGTGCCAGCAGCTCCCCGGCCTTGACTTATGGCTACACCTTC. The full variable domain, completed using reference TRBV7-8 and TRBJ1-2, is GAGVSQSPRYKVAKRGQDVALRCDPISGHVSLFWYQQALGQGPEFLTYFQNEAQLDKSGLPSDRFFAERPEGSVSTLKIQRTQQEDSAVYLCASSSPALTYGYTFGSGTRLTVV.